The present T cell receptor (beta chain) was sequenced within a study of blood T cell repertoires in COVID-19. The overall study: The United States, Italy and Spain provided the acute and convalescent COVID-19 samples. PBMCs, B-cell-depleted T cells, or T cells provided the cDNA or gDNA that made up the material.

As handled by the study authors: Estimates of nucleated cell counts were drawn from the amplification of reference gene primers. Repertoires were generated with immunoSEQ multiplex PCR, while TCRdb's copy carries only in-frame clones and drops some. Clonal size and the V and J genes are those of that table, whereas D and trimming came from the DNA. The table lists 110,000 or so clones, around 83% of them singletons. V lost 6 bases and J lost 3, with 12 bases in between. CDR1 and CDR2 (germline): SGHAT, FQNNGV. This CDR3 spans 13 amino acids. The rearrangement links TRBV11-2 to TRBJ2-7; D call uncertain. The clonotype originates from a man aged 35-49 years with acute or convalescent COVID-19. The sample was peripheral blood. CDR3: CASRQNAYYEQYF. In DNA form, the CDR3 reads TGTGCCAGCAGGCAGAACGCATACTACGAGCAGTACTTC.